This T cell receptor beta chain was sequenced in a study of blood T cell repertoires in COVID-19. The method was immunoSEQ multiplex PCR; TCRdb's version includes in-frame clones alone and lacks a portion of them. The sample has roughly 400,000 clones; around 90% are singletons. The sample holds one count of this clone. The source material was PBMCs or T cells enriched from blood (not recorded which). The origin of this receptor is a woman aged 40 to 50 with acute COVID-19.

The CDR3 sequence: CAWSRGGGRGYTF. CDR3 nucleotide sequence: TGTGCCTGGAGCCGAGGGGGGGGTCGTGGCTACACCTTC. This chain joins TRBV30 and TRBJ1-2, with a possible D match to TRBD1 (6 bases). There are 13 residues in the CDR3. The V and J ends lost 3 bases and 7 bases respectively, with 15 bases between them. Germline-derived CDR1 and CDR2 are GTSNPN and SVGIG (reference sequence).